This is a list of T cell receptor beta chains from one sample in a study of blood T cell repertoires in COVID-19. The assay was immunoSEQ multiplex PCR, and TCRdb's table has in-frame clones only and misses some. The sample records hundreds of thousands of clones, 85% being singletons. The sequenced sample consisted of peripheral blood. These receptor sequences come from a woman between 18 and 29 years old with acute or convalescent COVID-19. Both conserved end residues are part of each CDR3. Each record gives: clone size, V gene, J gene, D gene, CDR3 DNA, CDR3 protein. A D gene is named only where the DNA matches it firmly. Rows may omit the clone size; those that give it use once, few, many or a size class.

abundance: once
v_gene: TRBV28
j_gene: TRBJ2-7
d_gene: -
CDR3nt: TGTGCCAGCACCAAACCCTCAGGGGACTACGAGCAGTACTTC
CDR3aa: CASTKPSGDYEQYF

abundance: few
v_gene: TRBV28
j_gene: TRBJ1-5
d_gene: -
CDR3nt: TGTGCCAGCAGTTTATCCCTCCCAGGGAGCAATCAGCCCCAGCATTTT
CDR3aa: CASSLSLPGSNQPQHF

abundance: -
v_gene: TRBV19
j_gene: TRBJ2-1
d_gene: TRBD2
CDR3nt: TGTGCCAGTAGTGGCGAACTAGCGGGAGCAAACAATGAGCAGTTCTTC
CDR3aa: CASSGELAGANNEQFF

abundance: few
v_gene: TRBV25-1
j_gene: TRBJ1-1
d_gene: TRBD1
CDR3nt: TGTGCCAGCACCAGCCCCGGGACAGCCAACACTGAAGCTTTCTTT
CDR3aa: CASTSPGTANTEAFF

abundance: -
v_gene: TRBV2
j_gene: TRBJ1-6
d_gene: -
CDR3nt: TGTGCCAGCACAACACCGTATGATTCACCCCTCCACTTT
CDR3aa: CASTTPYDSPLHF

abundance: -
v_gene: TRBV6-5
j_gene: TRBJ1-1
d_gene: TRBD1
CDR3nt: TGTGCCAGCAGTTACGGAGGGGGCGGCACTGAAGCTTTCTTT
CDR3aa: CASSYGGGGTEAFF

abundance: -
v_gene: TRBV5-6
j_gene: TRBJ2-6
d_gene: TRBD1
CDR3nt: TGTGCCAGCAGCACTCCGGGACAGGGGGCGGGTGGGGCCAACGTCCTGACTTTC
CDR3aa: CASSTPGQGAGGANVLTF

abundance: -
v_gene: TRBV7-9
j_gene: TRBJ1-6
d_gene: -
CDR3nt: TGTGCCAGCAGCTTAGACGGGAGGGGACCCCTCCACTTT
CDR3aa: CASSLDGRGPLHF

abundance: -
v_gene: TRBV19
j_gene: TRBJ1-2
d_gene: -
CDR3nt: TGTGCCAGCCGGACGGGAAGGGATTATGGCTACACCTTC
CDR3aa: CASRTGRDYGYTF

abundance: -
v_gene: TRBV19
j_gene: TRBJ1-3
d_gene: -
CDR3nt: TGTGCCAGTAGGACATGGGGAAACACCATATATTTT
CDR3aa: CASRTWGNTIYF

abundance: -
v_gene: TRBV28
j_gene: TRBJ2-7
d_gene: TRBD1
CDR3nt: TGTGCCAGCAGCTTAGGGGACAGGGTCGAGCAGTACTTC
CDR3aa: CASSLGDRVEQYF

abundance: -
v_gene: TRBV28
j_gene: TRBJ2-7
d_gene: TRBD1
CDR3nt: TGTGCCAGCAGCTGGGGACAGCTCTACGAGCAGTACTTC
CDR3aa: CASSWGQLYEQYF

abundance: -
v_gene: TRBV11-2
j_gene: TRBJ2-4
d_gene: -
CDR3nt: TGTGCCAGCAGCCGAAGGACTGGGGTTGGCATTCAGTACTTC
CDR3aa: CASSRRTGVGIQYF

abundance: -
v_gene: TRBV5-1
j_gene: TRBJ2-1
d_gene: TRBD2
CDR3nt: TGCGCCAGCAGCGGGAGCGGGGGGTTTAGGAATGAGCAGTTCTTC
CDR3aa: CASSGSGGFRNEQFF

abundance: -
v_gene: TRBV18
j_gene: TRBJ2-6
d_gene: TRBD1
CDR3nt: TGTGCCAGCTCATCTCGGACAGGGGGCGTCGCTGGGGCCAACGTCCTGACTTTC
CDR3aa: CASSSRTGGVAGANVLTF

abundance: -
v_gene: TRBV28
j_gene: TRBJ2-5
d_gene: TRBD2
CDR3nt: TGTGCCAGCAGTGGATATTTCTCGGGACTAGCGGGAGTAAACCAAGAGACCCAGTACTTC
CDR3aa: CASSGYFSGLAGVNQETQYF

abundance: -
v_gene: TRBV5-6
j_gene: TRBJ1-2
d_gene: -
CDR3nt: TGTGCCAGCAGCCTAGCGGGCCGCGTGAACTATGGCTACACCTTC
CDR3aa: CASSLAGRVNYGYTF

abundance: once
v_gene: TRBV19
j_gene: TRBJ1-2
d_gene: -
CDR3nt: TGTGCCAGTAGTATCAGTCTTCCCCCACAGGGCGTCTATGGCTACACCTTC
CDR3aa: CASSISLPPQGVYGYTF

abundance: -
v_gene: TRBV9
j_gene: TRBJ2-3
d_gene: TRBD2
CDR3nt: TGTGCCAGCAGCGGCGGACTAGCGGGGGGCACAGATACGCAGTATTTT
CDR3aa: CASSGGLAGGTDTQYF

abundance: -
v_gene: TRBV6-4
j_gene: TRBJ2-1
d_gene: -
CDR3nt: TGTGCCAGCAGCTACCTAGATTCCGCCCCCAATGAGCAGTTCTTC
CDR3aa: CASSYLDSAPNEQFF